This T cell receptor beta chain was captured in a study of blood T cell repertoires in COVID-19. Study-wide context: Some COVID-19 samples were acute and others convalescent; all came from the United States, Italy and Spain. T cells, B-cell-depleted T cells, or PBMCs supplied cDNA or gDNA.

Living in 24 US areas, the participants were between roughly 18 and 89 years of age. Symptom resolution, clearance, or two negative PCRs marked the recovered donors of Cohort 3. Only in-frame clones appear in the TCRdb table, and some are missing; sequencing was by immunoSEQ multiplex PCR. The sample includes approximately 450,000 clones, roughly nine tenths of them seen just once. The source material was PBMCs or T cells enriched from blood (not recorded which). The TCR sequence derives from a man between 25 and 39 years old who had recovered from COVID-19.

The CDR3, as DNA: TGTGCCAGTAGCTCCGGCGGGGGTAATCAGCCCCAGCATTTT. Its protein is CASSSGGGNQPQHF. The J gene is TRBJ1-5, the V gene TRBV19; a possible D gene is TRBD1 (5 bases). This CDR3 region has 14 residues. Deletions cut 6 bases from V and 4 bases from J, with 13 bases between. Per germline, CDR1 LNHDA and CDR2 SQIVND (reference sequence).